The rows below give T cell receptor beta chains drawn from one sample of a study of blood T cell repertoires in COVID-19. Using immunoSEQ multiplex PCR, the repertoire was profiled, and TCRdb retains in-frame clones only, with some absent. Among roughly 280,000 clones listed, 80% to 90% were seen once. Sequenced material: PBMCs or T cells enriched from blood (not recorded which). The receptors here all came from a woman under 40 with acute COVID-19. The CDR3 runs from the conserved cysteine through the conserved F or W. Clone size is given for some rows only: seen once, a few or many times, or a class if the clone is expanded.

v_gene	abundance	j_gene	CDR3aa
TRBV27	NA	TRBJ2-1	CASTFRPGLATNEQFF
TRBV28	NA	TRBJ1-3	CASSPEAGGALKNTIYF
TRBV7-2	NA	TRBJ2-1	CASSLGYVAGGVF
TRBV13	NA	TRBJ1-2	CASSLGSGSDYGYTF
TRBV28	once	TRBJ1-5	CASSLYPTETYSNQPQHF
TRBV12-3/TRBV12-4	NA	TRBJ2-1	CASSSGSNEQFF
TRBV28	NA	TRBJ2-1	CASRPGGGTYNEQFF
TRBV10-3	NA	TRBJ2-1	CAISDRDRDLSNEQFF
TRBV27	NA	TRBJ1-2	CASSPIPSAPGGYTF
TRBV19	NA	TRBJ2-1	CASSEVPTGKVGNEQFF